This T cell receptor beta chain comes out of a study of cytomegalovirus exposure and HLA in healthy donors. Turning to the study itself: In terms of ancestry, the Caucasian-associated cluster contained 81% of the approximately 380 genotyped donors. Points from the study as a whole: There were some V segments, including TRBV6-2 and TRBV6-3, excluded as indistinguishable.

With 60 Vbeta and 13 Jbeta primers, the PCR was carried out. The method was immunoSEQ multiplex PCR; TCRdb's version includes in-frame clones alone and lacks a portion of them. The sample lists 95,000 to 100,000 clones; 60% to 75% were seen once. The CDR3 is 15 residues long. Trimming took 3 bases from V and 3 from J, leaving 15 bases between them. Per germline, CDR1 SGHTA and CDR2 FQGNSA. This clone has more than one count but fewer than ten. The antigen is unknown. The chain couples TRBV7-2 to TRBJ2-7, with D tentatively TRBD1 (5 bases). Source material: PBMCs. The TCR sequence derives from a man between 45 and 60 years old in good health and CMV-seronegative. The CDR3 sequence: CASSFTPGKGYEQYF. DNA of the CDR3: TGTGCCAGCAGCTTCACCCCAGGGAAGGGCTACGAGCAGTACTTC.